This T cell receptor beta chain was identified in a study of cytomegalovirus exposure and HLA in healthy donors (dated by TCRdb to 2016 to 2017). Study-wide context: According to a later analysis, one platform produced both the 120 validation repertoires and the approximately 600 repertoires of the first cohort. The study aimed to test whether signatures of past pathogen exposure could be identified by cataloging public T cell receptors. Along with the roughly 610-subject first cohort, a separate validation cohort of over a hundred different subjects was used. High-throughput TCR immunosequencing, statistical association of individual TCRs with disease status, and machine learning were combined to predict cytomegalovirus infection status.

Libraries were built with the immunoSEQ multiplex PCR assay. The study's processing was this. A statistical classification framework was built to diagnose cytomegalovirus status from the catalog of TCR beta chain sequences. TCRdb took this table from immuneACCESS and kept in-frame rearrangements with V and J called. Such tables lack part of the clones; where checked against another copy, unresolved V genes explain under half of the gap, and the rest is unexplained. V, J and clone size were drawn from that table, and D and trimming were deduced from the DNA. The sample table records about 160,000 clones; 90% to 97% of these occur just once. Of the sample, about 0.89% is held by the ten largest clones. As to this clone: The clone's antigen remains unknown. It has no much larger one-base neighbor in the sample; base qualities were not kept.

The CDR3 has 15 amino acids, counting the end cysteine and phenylalanine. Only the CDR3 part of the read is kept: 45 bases, read in frame from the first base. V is pared back by 1 base and J by 7 bases, with 15 bases lying between the germline termini. CDR1 and CDR2 were assigned from the germline V gene as SGHRS and YFSETQ. General findings and caveats noted by the study authors: Across donors, most TCR sequences were observed very rarely, whereas some public TCRs were present in many individuals. In a later analysis, TCRs clustered in the first cohort were found to also tend to co-occur in the approximately 120 validation repertoires, with approximately 94% of cluster scores above 0. In both the original and validation cohorts, the classifier was reported to diagnose cytomegalovirus status with high specificity and sensitivity. The study gave a list of 150 to 200 TCR beta chains associated with cytomegalovirus. All 120 or so repertoires were used to score co-occurrence in the validation cohort in a later analysis, because that analysis had no HLA typing for the cohort. In vitro tests confirmed that a few of the cytomegalovirus-associated TCR beta chains recognize cytomegalovirus antigens. According to the authors, the approach could potentially be generalized to other disease states and immunological phenotypes.

Donors formed part of the validation cohort, which comprised about 130 subjects and was distinct from the first cohort of 550 to 850 subjects. The TCR originated in a woman younger than 35 in good health and CMV-seronegative. The specimen sequenced was PBMCs. This sequence uses TRBV5-1 and TRBJ2-1, and the D gene may be TRBD1, 5 bases matching. CDR3 sequence: CASSLKAGQGNEQFF. The DNA is TGCGCCAGCAGCTTGAAGGCAGGGCAGGGTAATGAGCAGTTCTTC.